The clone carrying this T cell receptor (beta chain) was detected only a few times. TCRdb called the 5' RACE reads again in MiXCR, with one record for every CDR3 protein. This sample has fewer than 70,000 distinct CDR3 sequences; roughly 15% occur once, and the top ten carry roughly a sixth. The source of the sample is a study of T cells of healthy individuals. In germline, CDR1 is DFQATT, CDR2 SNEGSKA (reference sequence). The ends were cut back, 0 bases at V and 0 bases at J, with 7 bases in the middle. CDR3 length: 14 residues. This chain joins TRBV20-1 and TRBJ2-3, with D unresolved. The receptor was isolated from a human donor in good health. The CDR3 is CSARDWQSTDTQYF. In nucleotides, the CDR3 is TGCAGTGCTAGAGACTGGCAAAGCACAGATACGCAGTATTTT.